A single sample gave rise to the 12 T cell receptor beta chains below, sequenced in a study of cytomegalovirus exposure and HLA in healthy donors. 60 Vbeta and 13 Jbeta primers were used in PCR. Assay used: immunoSEQ multiplex PCR; TCRdb lists only in-frame clones, some missing. Of around 110,000 clones listed, around three quarters are singletons. What was sequenced was PBMCs. These receptors came from a woman aged 18-35 years in good health and CMV-seropositive.

This chain connects TRBV2 to TRBJ2-2; D unresolved. There are 13 residues in the CDR3. The germline V gene has CDR1 SNHLY and CDR2 FYNNEI. Trimming removed 4 bases at V and 4 bases at J, with 7 bases between. CDR3 nucleotide sequence: TGTGCCAGCAGTGGGCAGTCCACCGGGGAGCTGTTTTTT. Its translation: CASSGQSTGELFF.

The chain couples TRBV15 to TRBJ2-7; D perhaps matches TRBD2 (6 bases). The CDR3 runs 16 residues. V gave up 5 bases and J gave up 3 bases, with 20 bases separating them. CDR1 is LNHNV and CDR2 is YYDKDF in the germline V gene (reference sequence). CDR3 nucleotides: TGTGCCACCAGCGGAGGGAGAGGGTCCGGGAACTACGAGCAGTACTTC. This sequence encodes CATSGGRGSGNYEQYF. The whole variable domain, filled in from reference TRBV15 and TRBJ2-7, reads DAMVIQNPRYQVTQFGKPVTLSCSQTLNHNVMYWYQQKSSQAPKLLFHYYDKDFNNEADTPDNFQSRRPNTSFCFLDIRSPGLGDTAMYLCATSGGRGSGNYEQYFGPGTRLTVT.

As DNA, the CDR3 is TGTGCCAGCAGTGACGTACGGGAAAGCACAGATACGCAGTATTTT. Its translation is CASSDVRESTDTQYF. V and J are TRBV6-4 and TRBJ2-3, with D perhaps matching TRBD2 (5 bases). The germline V and J ends were trimmed by 2 bases and 0 bases, with 9 bases remaining between them. Germline CDR1 is MRHNA and CDR2 is SNTAGT. The CDR3 is 15 residues long.

This clone has just a few counts. This rearrangement joins TRBV5-6 to TRBJ2-7; 15 nucleotides align to TRBD2. Germline V gene sequence: CDR1 SGHDT, CDR2 YYEEEE. There are 17 residues in the CDR3. V shed 4 bases, J shed 4 bases, and the junction held 9 bases outside the gene matches. Here the CDR3 reads CASSATGLAGGRYEQYF. The CDR3 DNA is TGTGCCAGCAGCGCCACGGGACTAGCGGGAGGAAGGTACGAGCAGTACTTC. The full variable domain, in which reference TRBV5-6 and TRBJ2-7 provide the parts outside the CDR3, is DAGVTQSPTHLIKTRGQQVTLRCSPKSGHDTVSWYQQALGQGPQFIFQYYEEEERQRGNFPDRFSGHQFPNYSSELNVNALLLGDSALYLCASSATGLAGGRYEQYFGPGTRLTVT.

The gene calls are TRBV19 and TRBJ2-7; 8 nucleotides match TRBD2. Germline V gene sequence: CDR1 LNHDA, CDR2 SQIVND (reference sequence). CDR3 length equals 15 residues. The V gene end was trimmed by 3 bases and the J gene end by 0 bases; junction bases not matched to a gene: 4. The CDR3 bases are TGTGCCAGTAGTATGGGTAGCGGGGCCTCCTACGAGCAGTACTTC. Protein: CASSMGSGASYEQYF.

The chain joins TRBV7-8 to TRBJ1-5, with 7 bases that match TRBD1. V was pared by 5 bases and J by 5 bases, with 9 bases of the junction left unmatched. CDR1 and CDR2 (germline): SGHVS, FQNEAQ. CDR3 length: 15 residues. The CDR3 spells CASSRGRQGDQPQHF. CDR3 DNA sequence: TGTGCCAGCAGCAGGGGGAGACAGGGAGATCAGCCCCAGCATTTT.

The gene calls are TRBV28 and TRBJ1-2; D may be TRBD1 (5 bases). The CDR3 sequence is 13 residues long. V was trimmed by 6 bases and J by 3 bases, leaving 11 bases between them. The germline V gene encodes CDR1 MDHEN and CDR2 SYDVKM. The CDR3 nucleotides are TGTGCCAGCAGGATAGGAGGGGACTATGGCTACACCTTC. Translating gives CASRIGGDYGYTF.

The chain carries TRBV5-4 and TRBJ2-6; 9 nucleotides align to TRBD2. Germline-derived CDR1 and CDR2 are SGHNT and YYREEE (reference sequence). The CDR3 totals 18 residues. V dropped 0 bases and J dropped 2; count of bases not matched to a gene: 6. For the CDR3, the DNA is TGTGCCAGCAGCTTGGATGGTAGCGGGGGTCCTGGGGCCAACGTCCTGACTTTC. Residues: CASSLDGSGGPGANVLTF.

J is TRBJ2-1 and V is TRBV7-9; D is uncertain. This CDR3 contains 15 residues. V gave up 5 bases and J gave up 5 bases, with 16 bases separating them. CDR1 and CDR2 (germline): SEHNR, FQNEAQ (reference sequence). In DNA, the CDR3 is TGTGCCAGCAGCCTTTGGGCTGGCCGCGACAATGAGCAGTTCTTC. This translates into CASSLWAGRDNEQFF.

The rearrangement uses TRBV28 and TRBJ2-7; D is perhaps TRBD1 (5 bases). The CDR3 is 13 residues long. The V end lost 1 base, the J end lost 5 bases, and 9 bases lay between the germline ends. Germline V gives CDR1 MDHEN, CDR2 SYDVKM. The DNA for the CDR3 is TGTGCCAGCAGTTTATCAGGGATCCACGAGCAGTACTTC. Translating it yields CASSLSGIHEQYF. Drawing the rest from reference TRBV28 and TRBJ2-7, the complete variable domain is DVKVTQSSRYLVKRTGEKVFLECVQDMDHENMFWYRQDPGLGLRLIYFSYDVKMKEKGDIPEGYSVSREKKERFSLILESASTNQTSMYLCASSLSGIHEQYFGPGTRLTVT.

The J gene is TRBJ2-7, the V gene TRBV5-8, with D tentatively TRBD2 (6 bases). Trimming shortened V by 4 bases and J by 5 bases, and 19 bases separated the two germline ends. The CDR3 spans 15 residues. Germline V gives CDR1 SGHTS, CDR2 YDEGEE. The CDR3 region has the DNA TGTGCCAGCAGCCCCGAATCGAGACTAGTCCACGAGCAGTACTTC. Protein sequence: CASSPESRLVHEQYF.

The gene calls are TRBV5-3 and TRBJ2-7, with TRBD1 matching 7 bases. TRBV5-3 is an ORF; its function is uncertain. Losses at the gene ends were 2 bases for V and 3 bases for J; bases not matched to a gene: 5. The CDR3 is made up of 14 amino acids. CDR3 protein: CARSFQGGFYEQYF. For the CDR3, the DNA is TGTGCCAGAAGCTTTCAAGGGGGCTTCTACGAGCAGTACTTC.